The next 31 T cell receptor beta chains were all read from a single sample in a study of T cell responses to AZD1222 COVID-19 vaccine. Here immunoSEQ multiplex PCR was the method, and the copy in TCRdb shows in-frame clones only, minus some. This sample carries 150,000 to 200,000 clones, approximately 90% of them seen once, and the ten largest clones take approximately 26%. The sample in question was peripheral blood, obtained 28 days after the second AZD1222 dose. The receptors originated from an adult who received the AZD1222 COVID-19 vaccine.

This chain connects TRBV6-1 to TRBJ1-1, with D uncertain. The germline V gene has CDR1 MNHNS and CDR2 SASEGT. The V end lost 1 base, the J end lost 1 base, and 4 bases lay between the germline ends. The CDR3 covers 13 residues. The CDR3 loop reads CASSEGGNTEAFF. The CDR3 DNA is TGTGCCAGCAGTGAAGGGGGGAACACTGAAGCTTTCTTT.

Written as DNA, the CDR3 is TGTGCCAGCAGCTTAGTCCCTAGCGCGGGCATTCAGTACTTC. It codes for CASSLVPSAGIQYF. This chain uses TRBV7-8 with TRBJ2-4, with D possibly TRBD2 on 6 matching bases. V shed 1 base and J shed 9 bases, with 13 bases lying between them. Germline values: CDR1 SGHVS, CDR2 FQNEAQ. The CDR3 extends over 14 amino acids.

The V and J genes are TRBV25-1 and TRBJ2-3; D possibly corresponds to TRBD1 (6 bases). Trimming cost V 6 bases and J 1 base, with 8 bases left between them. CDR1 and CDR2 (germline): MGHDK, SYGVNS. The CDR3 covers 13 residues. The CDR3 loop reads CASRQGGTDTQYF. In DNA, the CDR3 is TGTGCCAGCAGACAGGGTGGCACAGATACGCAGTATTTT. Using reference TRBV25-1 and TRBJ2-3 for the parts outside the CDR3, the full variable domain is EADIYQTPRYLVIGTGKKITLECSQTMGHDKMYWYQQDPGMELHLIHYSYGVNSTEKGDLSSESTVSRIRTEHFPLTLESARPSHTSQYLCASRQGGTDTQYFGPGTRLTVL.

The count of this clone is one. The chain links TRBV9 to TRBJ2-1, with 13 nucleotides matching TRBD2. V gave up 0 bases and J gave up 8 bases; unmatched junction bases: 5. The CDR3 consists of 16 residues. Germline V gene sequence: CDR1 SGDLS, CDR2 YYNGEE. The CDR3 reads CASSVGTSGRIDEQFF. The CDR3, as DNA: TGTGCCAGCAGCGTAGGGACTAGCGGGAGAATAGATGAGCAGTTCTTC.

This chain joins TRBV7-8 and TRBJ2-7; D possibly corresponds to TRBD2 (6 bases). The CDR3 covers 16 residues. The germline V gene has CDR1 SGHVS and CDR2 FQNEAQ. The V gene lost 5 bases and the J gene lost 0 bases, with 17 bases spanning the gap. The CDR3 DNA is TGTGCCAGCAGCCTAGGGAGGCTGAGGAGCTCCTACGAGCAGTACTTC. Protein product: CASSLGRLRSSYEQYF.

This clone was observed once. V gene TRBV9 combines with J gene TRBJ1-6, with no clear D. This CDR3 is built from 15 residues. CDR1 and CDR2 from the germline V gene are SGDLS and YYNGEE. Deletions cut 4 bases from V and 7 bases from J, with 15 bases between. The DNA of the CDR3 is TGTGCCAGCAGCCAAGGTCCAGGAGGGAATTCACCCCTCCACTTT. Amino acid sequence: CASSQGPGGNSPLHF.

The chain combines TRBV28 with TRBJ2-7; 8 bases agree with TRBD1. V trimming: 5 bases; J trimming: 6 bases; junction bases outside the gene matches: 6. The CDR3 contains 13 residues. The germline CDR1 and CDR2 sequences are MDHEN and SYDVKM. CDR3 sequence: CASSQGALGEQYF. In DNA form, the CDR3 reads TGTGCCAGCAGTCAGGGGGCGCTCGGCGAGCAGTACTTC.

The rearrangement uses TRBV5-8 and TRBJ2-1; D gene unclear. The CDR3 is made up of 12 amino acids. V lost 2 bases, J lost 9 bases, and 9 bases lay in between. Germline V gene sequence: CDR1 SGHTS, CDR2 YDEGEE. The CDR3 DNA reads TGTGCCAGCAGCTTAGATGGTCCTGAGCAGTTCTTC. Residues: CASSLDGPEQFF.

This clone was seen once. The V gene is TRBV6-5, the J gene TRBJ2-7, with D possibly matching TRBD1 (6 bases). Germline CDR1 and CDR2: MNHEY and SVGAGI. Trimming stripped 5 bases from V and 0 bases from J, with 14 bases between. The CDR3 runs to 15 residues. CDR3 in amino acids: CASSRGRGSSYEQYF. DNA of the CDR3: TGTGCCAGCAGTAGGGGAAGGGGGAGCTCCTACGAGCAGTACTTC.

The chain combines TRBV7-2 with TRBJ1-2, with D hard to call. With 0 bases removed from V and 5 bases from J, the gap between germline ends came to 4 bases. Germline CDR1 is SGHTA and CDR2 is FQGNSA. The CDR3 loop spans 12 amino acids. The CDR3 protein is CASSLAGYGYTF. As DNA, the CDR3 is TGTGCCAGCAGCTTAGCGGGGTATGGCTACACCTTC.

This clone appeared a few times. The rearrangement links TRBV7-8 to TRBJ2-7; 7 nucleotides align to TRBD1. CDR1 is SGHVS and CDR2 is FQNEAQ in the germline V gene. V trimming: 5 bases; J trimming: 6 bases; junction bases outside the gene matches: 13. The CDR3 length is 15 residues. The CDR3 region is CASSKGSQGVSEQYF. The CDR3 DNA sequence: TGTGCCAGCAGCAAGGGGTCCCAGGGGGTTTCCGAGCAGTACTTC.

V and J are TRBV27 and TRBJ1-4, with D tentatively TRBD1 (6 bases). V shed 0 bases and J shed 3 bases, with 11 bases lying between them. Germline assignment: CDR1 MNHEY and CDR2 SMNVEV (reference sequence). CDR3 size: 16 residues. This chain's CDR3 is CASSLSYRGANEKLFF. For the CDR3, the DNA is TGTGCCAGCAGTTTATCTTATAGGGGGGCTAATGAAAAACTGTTTTTT.

This clone was seen more than once but under ten times. This chain connects TRBV12-3 or TRBV12-4 to TRBJ1-5, with D unclear. V lost 4 bases, J lost 6 bases, and 7 bases lay in between. This CDR3 spans 12 amino acids. CDR3 coding DNA: TGTGCCAGCAGTTCGATGGCTCAGCCCCAGCATTTT. This codes for CASSSMAQPQHF.

This chain links TRBV2 with TRBJ1-6, with D possibly matching TRBD1 (6 bases). This CDR3 contains 14 residues. Trimming stripped 8 bases from V and 7 bases from J, with 15 bases between. CDR1 SNHLY and CDR2 FYNNEI come from the germline V gene. The CDR3 nucleotides read TGTGCCAGCCAAGGGGGAAGACAGAATTCACCCCTCCACTTT. It specifies CASQGGRQNSPLHF.

The rearrangement joins TRBV7-6 to TRBJ1-4; unclear D gene. V was clipped by 3 bases and J by 5 bases, with 7 bases between them. The germline CDR1 and CDR2 sequences are SGHVS and FNYEAQ. This CDR3 has 13 residues. CDR3 coding DNA: TGTGCCAGCAGCTTTTTCTTCAATGAAAAACTGTTTTTT. As protein: CASSFFFNEKLFF. Full variable domain (rest looked up from reference TRBV7-6 and TRBJ1-4): GAGVSQSPRYKVTKRGQDVALRCDPISGHVSLYWYRQALGQGPEFLTYFNYEAQQDKSGLPNDRFSAERPEGSISTLTIQRTEQRDSAMYRCASSFFFNEKLFFGSGTQLSVL.

The chain carries TRBV3-1 (or the pseudogene TRBV3-2) and TRBJ1-3; D gene unclear. The CDR3 is 19 residues long. Germline lookup yields CDR1 LGHDT and CDR2 YNNKEL (reference sequence). Trimming cost V 0 bases and J 4 bases, with 22 bases left between them. The CDR3 DNA follows: TGTGCCAGCAGCCAAGATAAGAAGACTCCAAACGTGAGAGGAAACACCATATATTTT. Protein product: CASSQDKKTPNVRGNTIYF.

J is TRBJ2-5 and V is TRBV9, with 15 bases lining up with TRBD2. Losses at the gene ends were 4 bases for V and 5 bases for J; bases not matched to a gene: 6. The CDR3 length is 16 residues. Looked up from germline, CDR1 is SGDLS and CDR2 is YYNGEE. CDR3: CASSLAGTSGRETQYF. Here the CDR3 DNA reads TGTGCCAGCAGCCTCGCCGGGACTAGCGGGAGGGAGACCCAGTACTTC.

The chain uses TRBV20-1 and TRBJ2-7, with 8 bases that match TRBD1. The trim removed 5 bases at V and 6 bases at J, leaving 3 bases unmatched. The germline V gene encodes CDR1 DFQATT and CDR2 SNEGSKA (reference sequence). The CDR3 runs 11 residues. CDR3 region: CSAPGGGEQYF. The CDR3 coding sequence is TGCAGTGCTCCAGGGGGCGGCGAGCAGTACTTC.

The rearrangement links TRBV2 to TRBJ1-2, with TRBD1 as a possible D gene (6 bases). CDR1 and CDR2 from the germline V gene are SNHLY and FYNNEI. CDR3 length: 15 residues. Trimming removed 5 bases at V and 1 base at J, with 14 bases between. The CDR3 is CASSMGDKVNYGYTF. In DNA form, the CDR3 reads TGTGCCAGCAGTATGGGGGACAAAGTTAACTATGGCTACACCTTC.

This chain uses TRBV5-1 with TRBJ2-7; 8 positions agree with TRBD2. CDR1 SGHRS and CDR2 YFSETQ come from the germline V gene. CDR3 size: 14 residues. J gave up 3 bases and V 1 base, and 3 bases lay outside the gene matches. The CDR3 nucleotides are TGCGCCAGCAGCTTGCTGGCGGGGGGCTACGAGCAGTACTTC. Amino acids: CASSLLAGGYEQYF.

This chain joins TRBV21-1 and TRBJ2-2. TRBV21-1 is described as a pseudogene. The CDR3 contains 18 residues. The CDR3 sequence is CASNLDRLIPENTGELFF. The CDR3 coding sequence is TGTGCCAGCAACTTAGATAGGTTAATTCCGGAGAACACCGGGGAGCTGTTTTTT.

The chain carries TRBV7-2 and TRBJ2-1; D is perhaps TRBD2 (6 bases). The V gene lost 2 bases and the J gene lost 4 bases, with 12 bases spanning the gap. The CDR3 loop spans 15 amino acids. Germline CDR1 and CDR2: SGHTA and FQGNSA. Here the CDR3 DNA reads TGTGCCAGCAGCTTAAGGGGCGGGATATACAATGAGCAGTTCTTC. Encoded protein: CASSLRGGIYNEQFF.

V is TRBV12-5 and J is TRBJ2-3; 9 bases map to TRBD1. Germline-derived CDR1 and CDR2 are LGHNT and FRNRAP. This CDR3 comprises 15 residues. Losses at the gene ends were 3 bases for V and 8 bases for J; bases not matched to a gene: 9. The CDR3: CASGFGTGSSGTQYF. For the CDR3, the DNA is TGTGCTAGTGGTTTCGGGACAGGGAGTTCGGGTACGCAGTATTTT. The full variable domain, completed using reference TRBV12-5 and TRBJ2-3, is DARVTQTPRHKVTEMGQEVTMRCQPILGHNTVFWYRQTMMQGLELLAYFRNRAPLDDSGMPKDRFSAEMPDATLATLKIQPSEPRDSAVYFCASGFGTGSSGTQYFGPGTRLTVL.

This chain links TRBV6-4 with TRBJ2-5, with 13 bases identical to TRBD2. The CDR3 consists of 17 residues. The ends lost 4 bases at V and 0 bases at J; junction bases unmatched: 5. Germline CDR1 and CDR2: MRHNA and SNTAGT. CDR3 nucleotides: TGTGCCAGCAGTGCTGGACTAGCGGGAGCCTACCAAGAGACCCAGTACTTC. This sequence encodes CASSAGLAGAYQETQYF.

This chain uses TRBV10-3 with TRBJ2-7; no clear D gene. Germline lookup yields CDR1 ENHRY and CDR2 SYGVKD. The CDR3 sequence is 13 residues long. Trimming stripped 6 bases from V and 2 bases from J, with 11 bases between. DNA of the CDR3: TGTGCCATCAGGCCACAGTATACCTACGAGCAGTACTTC. Amino acid sequence: CAIRPQYTYEQYF.

This clone was picked up a small number of times. V usage is TRBV24-1 and J usage is TRBJ2-7, with unresolved D. V was trimmed by 2 bases and J by 3 bases, leaving 13 bases between them. The germline V gene has CDR1 KGHDR and CDR2 SFDVKD. This CDR3 region has 15 residues. The CDR3 DNA is TGTGCCACCAGTGATTACACCGGTAGTTACTACGAGCAGTACTTC. Translation: CATSDYTGSYYEQYF.

The rearrangement links TRBV5-1 to TRBJ2-6; D may be TRBD1 (6 bases). The CDR3 is 16 residues long. Looked up from germline, CDR1 is SGHRS and CDR2 is YFSETQ. The V end lost 4 bases, the J end lost 4 bases, and 15 bases lay between the germline ends. Written as DNA, the CDR3 is TGCGCCAGCAGCGCCACCACAGGGACCGGGGCCAACGTCCTGACTTTC. Amino acid sequence: CASSATTGTGANVLTF.

The genes are TRBV20-1 and TRBJ2-5; D is tentatively TRBD1 or TRBD2 (5 bases each). Per germline, CDR1 DFQATT and CDR2 SNEGSKA (reference sequence). The ends were cut back, 3 bases at V and 5 bases at J, with 13 bases in the middle. The CDR3 loop spans 13 amino acids. DNA for the CDR3: TGCAGTGCTAGTTTGGTAGAGGGGGAGACCCAGTACTTC. Residues: CSASLVEGETQYF.

The chain uses TRBV6-1 and TRBJ2-7; no definite D call. Deletions cut 0 bases from V and 0 bases from J, with 12 bases between. This CDR3 is 16 amino acids long. From germline, CDR1 is MNHNS and CDR2 SASEGT. CDR3 DNA sequence: TGTGCCAGCAGTGAAGCGCTTCACCGGTTCTCCTACGAGCAGTACTTC. This gives the protein CASSEALHRFSYEQYF.

In DNA form, the CDR3 reads TGTGCCAGCTCACCACCGGGTTTTAGCTCCTACGAGCAGTACTTC. Amino acid sequence: CASSPPGFSSYEQYF. The gene calls are TRBV18 and TRBJ2-7, with D unresolved. The germline gives CDR1 KGHSH, CDR2 LQKENI. CDR3 length: 15 residues. V was cut by 0 bases and J by 0 bases, with 9 bases left in between.

The CDR3 reads CAISESKLVETQYF. DNA for the CDR3: TGTGCCATCAGTGAGTCTAAACTAGTGGAGACCCAGTACTTC. This rearrangement joins TRBV10-3 to TRBJ2-5, with a tentative D call TRBD2 (5 bases). The CDR3 covers 14 residues. CDR1 is ENHRY, CDR2 SYGVKD, per germline. V lost 0 bases, J lost 5 bases, and 10 bases lay in between.